The text below deals with one T cell receptor (beta chain). Its antigen remains unidentified. This record belongs to a study of T cells in Graves' hyperthyroidism and ophthalmopathy. Study information: Peripheral blood collection took place at initial diagnosis, before any treatment. General study results and limits: Blood also held most thyroid clonotypes expanded beyond 0.001.

Regions amplified from RNA transcripts were the TCR beta CDR3 regions. RT-PCR in the first round (using the HTBI primer set) targeted the TCR CDR3. MiXCR, applied by TCRdb to the multiplex PCR reads, yields one record per CDR3 protein. The sample includes over 200,000 distinct CDR3 sequences, around 17% of them seen just once. Graves' hyperthyroidism is called stable when ophthalmopathy does not progress within 18 months. 10 ml fresh peripheral blood yielded the PBMCs. CDR1 MNHEY and CDR2 SMNVEV come from the germline V gene (reference sequence). The CDR3 covers 14 residues. V was shortened by 5 bases and J by 9 bases, with 17 bases between the two germline ends.

This TCR was recovered from a man aged 40-49 years with Graves' hyperthyroidism. Sequencing was done on a sample of blood. The chain recombines TRBV27 with TRBJ1-5, with D uncertain. CDR3 loop: CASSPQALRGPQHF. For the CDR3, the DNA is TGTGCCAGCAGTCCACAAGCCCTTCGGGGGCCCCAGCATTTT.